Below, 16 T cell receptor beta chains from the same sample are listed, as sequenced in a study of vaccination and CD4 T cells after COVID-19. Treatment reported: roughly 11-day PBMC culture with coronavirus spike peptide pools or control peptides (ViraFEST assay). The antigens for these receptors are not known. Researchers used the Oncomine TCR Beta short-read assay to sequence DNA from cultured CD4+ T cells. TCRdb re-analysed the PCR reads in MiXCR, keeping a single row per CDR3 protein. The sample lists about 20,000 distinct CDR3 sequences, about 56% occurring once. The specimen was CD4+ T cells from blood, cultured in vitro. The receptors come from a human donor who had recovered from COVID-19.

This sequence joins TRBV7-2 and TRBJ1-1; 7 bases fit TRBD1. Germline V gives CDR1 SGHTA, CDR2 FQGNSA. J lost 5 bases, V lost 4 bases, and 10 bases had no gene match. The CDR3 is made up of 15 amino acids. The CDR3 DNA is TGTGCCAGCAGCTCGCCCGACAGGGAGGGGACTGAAGCTTTCTTT. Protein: CASSSPDREGTEAFF.

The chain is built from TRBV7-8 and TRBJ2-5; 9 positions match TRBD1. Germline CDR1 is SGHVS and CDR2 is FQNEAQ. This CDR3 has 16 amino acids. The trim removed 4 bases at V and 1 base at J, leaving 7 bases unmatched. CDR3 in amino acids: CASSYSRDRAQETQYF. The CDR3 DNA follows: TGTGCCAGCAGCTATAGCCGGGACAGGGCCCAAGAGACCCAGTACTTC. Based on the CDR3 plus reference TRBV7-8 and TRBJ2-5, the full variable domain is GAGVSQSPRYKVAKRGQDVALRCDPISGHVSLFWYQQALGQGPEFLTYFQNEAQLDKSGLPSDRFFAERPEGSVSTLKIQRTQQEDSAVYLCASSYSRDRAQETQYFGPGTRLLVL.

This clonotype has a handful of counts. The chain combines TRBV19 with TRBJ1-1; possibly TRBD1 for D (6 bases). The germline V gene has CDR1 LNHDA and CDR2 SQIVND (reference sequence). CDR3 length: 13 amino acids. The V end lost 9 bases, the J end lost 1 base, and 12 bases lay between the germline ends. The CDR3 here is CASTRTANTEAFF. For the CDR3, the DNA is TGTGCCAGCACGAGGACAGCGAACACTGAAGCTTTCTTT.

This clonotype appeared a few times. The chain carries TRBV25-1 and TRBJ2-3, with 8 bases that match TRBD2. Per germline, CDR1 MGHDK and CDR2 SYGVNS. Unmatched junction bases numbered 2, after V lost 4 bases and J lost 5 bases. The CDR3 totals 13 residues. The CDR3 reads CASSGSGRDTQYF. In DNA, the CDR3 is TGTGCCAGCAGTGGAAGCGGGAGAGATACGCAGTATTTT.

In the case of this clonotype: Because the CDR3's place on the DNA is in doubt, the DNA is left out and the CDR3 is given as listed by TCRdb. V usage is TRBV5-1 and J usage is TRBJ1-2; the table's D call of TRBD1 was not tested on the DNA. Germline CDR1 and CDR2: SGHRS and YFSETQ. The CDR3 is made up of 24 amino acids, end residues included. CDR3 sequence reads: CASTNQTSMYLCASRNFGGQGYTF.

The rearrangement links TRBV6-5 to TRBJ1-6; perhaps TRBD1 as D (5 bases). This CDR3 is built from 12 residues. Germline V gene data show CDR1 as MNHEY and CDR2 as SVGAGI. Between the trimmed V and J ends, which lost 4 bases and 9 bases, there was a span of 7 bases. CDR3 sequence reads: CASSSGVSPLHF. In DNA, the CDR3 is TGTGCCAGCAGTTCGGGGGTTTCACCCCTCCACTTT.

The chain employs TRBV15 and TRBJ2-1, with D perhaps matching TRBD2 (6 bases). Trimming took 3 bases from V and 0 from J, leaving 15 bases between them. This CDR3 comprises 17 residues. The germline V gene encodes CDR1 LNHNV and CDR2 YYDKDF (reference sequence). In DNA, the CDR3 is TGTGCCACCAGCAGGATCATCACGGGGGACTCCTACAATGAGCAGTTCTTC. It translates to CATSRIITGDSYNEQFF.

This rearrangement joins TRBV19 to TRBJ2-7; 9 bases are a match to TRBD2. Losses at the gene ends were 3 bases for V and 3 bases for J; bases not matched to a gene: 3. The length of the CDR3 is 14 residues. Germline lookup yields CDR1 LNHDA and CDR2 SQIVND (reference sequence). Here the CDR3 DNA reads TGTGCCAGTAGTATTTCTAGCGGGAACTACGAGCAGTACTTC. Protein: CASSISSGNYEQYF. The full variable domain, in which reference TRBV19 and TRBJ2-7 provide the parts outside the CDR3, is DGGITQSPKYLFRKEGQNVTLSCEQNLNHDAMYWYRQDPGQGLRLIYYSQIVNDFQKGDIAEGYSVSREKKESFPLTVTSAQKNPTAFYLCASSISSGNYEQYFGPGTRLTVT.

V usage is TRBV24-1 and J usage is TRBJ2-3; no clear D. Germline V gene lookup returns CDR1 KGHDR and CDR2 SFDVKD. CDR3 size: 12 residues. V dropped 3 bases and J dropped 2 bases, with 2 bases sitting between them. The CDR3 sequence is CATSDDTDTQYF. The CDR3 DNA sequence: TGTGCCACCAGTGATGACACAGATACGCAGTATTTT.

DNA for the CDR3: TGTGCCAGCGACAAGCGGACCACCGGGGAGCTGTTTTTT. Protein: CASDKRTTGELFF. The V and J genes are TRBV5-8 and TRBJ2-2, with D possibly TRBD2 on 5 matching bases. This CDR3 contains 13 residues. CDR1 and CDR2 (germline): SGHTS, YDEGEE. V lost 7 bases, J lost 4 bases, and 11 bases lay in between.

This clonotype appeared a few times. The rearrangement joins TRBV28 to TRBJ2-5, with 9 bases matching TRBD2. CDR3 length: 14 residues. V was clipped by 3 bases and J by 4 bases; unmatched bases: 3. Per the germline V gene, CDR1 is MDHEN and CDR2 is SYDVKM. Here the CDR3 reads CASSLGGGGETQYF. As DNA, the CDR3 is TGTGCCAGCAGTTTGGGCGGGGGGGGAGAGACCCAGTACTTC. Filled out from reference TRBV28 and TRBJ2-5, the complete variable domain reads DVKVTQSSRYLVKRTGEKVFLECVQDMDHENMFWYRQDPGLGLRLIYFSYDVKMKEKGDIPEGYSVSREKKERFSLILESASTNQTSMYLCASSLGGGGETQYFGPGTRLLVL.

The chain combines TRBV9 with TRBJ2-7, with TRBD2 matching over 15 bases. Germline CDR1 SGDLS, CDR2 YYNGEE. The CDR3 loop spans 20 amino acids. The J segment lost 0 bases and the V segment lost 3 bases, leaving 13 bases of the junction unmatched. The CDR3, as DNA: TGTGCCAGCAGCGCCTCGGACGGGACTAGCGGGAGGTCGAGCTCCTACGAGCAGTACTTC. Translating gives CASSASDGTSGRSSSYEQYF.

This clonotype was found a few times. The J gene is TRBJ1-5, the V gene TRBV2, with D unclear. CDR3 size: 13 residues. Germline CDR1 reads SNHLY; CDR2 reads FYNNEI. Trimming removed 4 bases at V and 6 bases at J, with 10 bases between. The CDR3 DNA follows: TGTGCCAGCAGTGCCCGAGAAACTCAGCCCCAGCATTTT. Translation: CASSARETQPQHF.

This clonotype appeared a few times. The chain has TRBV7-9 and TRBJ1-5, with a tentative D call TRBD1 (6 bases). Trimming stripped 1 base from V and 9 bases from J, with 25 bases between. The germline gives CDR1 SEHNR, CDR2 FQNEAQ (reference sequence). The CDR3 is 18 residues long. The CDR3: CASSLVGPGNRVAWPQHF. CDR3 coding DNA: TGTGCCAGCAGCTTAGTAGGTCCCGGGAACAGGGTGGCGTGGCCCCAGCATTTT. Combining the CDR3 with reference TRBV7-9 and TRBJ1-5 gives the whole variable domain DTGVSQNPRHKITKRGQNVTFRCDPISEHNRLYWYRQTLGQGPEFLTYFQNEAQLEKSRLLSDRFSAERPKGSFSTLEIQRTEQGDSAMYLCASSLVGPGNRVAWPQHFGDGTRLSIL.

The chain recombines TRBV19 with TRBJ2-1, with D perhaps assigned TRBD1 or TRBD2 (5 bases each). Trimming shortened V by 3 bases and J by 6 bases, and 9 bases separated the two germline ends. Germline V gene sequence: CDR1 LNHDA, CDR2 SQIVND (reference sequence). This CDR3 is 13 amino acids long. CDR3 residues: CASSISGSNEQFF. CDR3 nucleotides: TGTGCCAGTAGTATTTCAGGGAGCAATGAGCAGTTCTTC.

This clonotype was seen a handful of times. As DNA, the CDR3 is TGCAGTGCTCCCCTAGCGGGGGGCGCGAACACCGGGGAGCTGTTTTTT. It specifies CSAPLAGGANTGELFF. The V call is TRBV20-1, the J call TRBJ2-2; the match to TRBD2 covers 11 bases. V lost 5 bases to trimming and J lost 0 bases; unmatched junction nucleotides: 5. The germline V gene encodes CDR1 DFQATT and CDR2 SNEGSKA (reference sequence). The CDR3 length is 16 residues.